This TCR beta chain is drawn from a study of shared clonotypes between healthy human individuals. Study information: Per-donor plates numbered three CD4 naive, three CD4 memory, two CD8 naive and one CD8 memory. Whole-study results and caveats: Deeper or shallower sequencing was expected to change how clonotypes are shared among donors.

In regard to this clone: Its antigen is not identified.

The V and J ends lost 4 bases and 6 bases, in that order; junction bases with no gene match: 5. The CDR3 contains 14 residues. CDR1 and CDR2 (germline): MDHEN, SYDVKM. CD4+ cell separation produced CD45RA+ naive and CD45RA-negative memory subsets. Assay used: immunoSEQ multiplex PCR; TCRdb lists only in-frame clones, some missing. Seen here are 1,400,000 or so clones, roughly 98.5% observed once, and the top ten hold over 0.3%. This receptor was obtained from a man between 25 and 39 years old in good health. The chain employs TRBV28 and TRBJ2-2, with 7 bases lining up with TRBD1. Sequenced: naive CD4+ T cells sorted from blood. Documented subset: CD45RA+ positively selected. CDR3 sequence reads: CASSSGQAPGELFF. The CDR3 DNA reads as TGTGCCAGCAGTTCCGGACAGGCCCCCGGGGAGCTGTTTTTT.